This T cell receptor beta chain originates from a study of Ad26.COV2.S vaccination and SARS-CoV-2 variants (dated by TCRdb to 2020 to 2023). Regarding the research as a whole: Donors in the vaccine arm were drawn from COV1001, a multicentre, randomized, double-blind, placebo-controlled phase I-IIa trial testing Ad26.COV2.S in healthy adults. Ad26.COV2.S was administered intramuscularly at a dose of 5x10^10 or 1x10^11 viral particles, either as one shot or as two shots given 56 days apart. The specificity and breadth of SARS-CoV-2-reactive T cell receptors after Ad26.COV2.S vaccination were assessed by TCRbeta repertoire sequencing. The TCR-sequenced set comprised approximately 32 samples: some 20 Ad26.COV2.S vaccine recipients, 5 placebo recipients and 8 SARS-CoV-2 convalescent individuals. Trial participants were randomized into five groups of five, in which low-dose or high-dose Ad26.COV2.S was given once or twice, or placebo was given on both occasions. Investigators remained blinded to trial group allocation during experiments and outcome assessment. On the study overall, not on this receptor specifically: Spike-specific TCR breadth was higher in Ad26.COV2.S recipients than in placebo recipients (P = 0.0014). Comparing responses between vaccine doses or regimens was not something the study was powered to do. The authors noted that the TCR breadth and depth analyses may have underestimated total T cell responses. After vaccination, spike-specific CD8+ and CD4+ T cell responses were reported to show substantial breadth. Vaccine and placebo recipients had comparable non-spike TCR breadth, which fits with the vaccine containing only spike.

About this clone itself: No antigen is known for it. Base-call qualities are not available, and no considerably larger clone is one nucleotide away.

CDR1 WNHNN and CDR2 SYGVQD are derived from the germline V gene (reference sequence). Trimming takes 4 bases from V and 1 base from J, and the germline ends sit 7 bases apart. The CDR3, cysteine through phenylalanine, is 13 amino acids long. The CDR3 DNA has 39 bases and is translated from base 1. The immunoSEQ Assay was the method used to sequence TCRbeta CDR3 regions. After extraction, genomic DNA underwent amplification by bias-controlled multiplex PCR, followed by high-throughput sequencing. From the authors' description of their analysis: Collapsing and filtering of sequences were performed to quantify the absolute abundance of each unique TCRbeta CDR3 region. T cell fraction was estimated by normalization of TCRbeta template counts to usable DNA, with usable DNA being measured through amplification of reference genes present in all nucleated cells. Repertoire TCRs were annotated as SARS-CoV-2-specific by exact matching of V gene, CDR3 amino acid sequence and J gene to a known reactive TCR set. The reference SARS-CoV-2 TCR set was derived from MIRA and filtered for enrichment in COVID-19-positive ImmuneCODE repertoires, a step that removed public or cross-reactive TCRs. Based on the MIRA antigens, annotated TCRs were further analysed at the level of specific ORF or position within ORF. Breadth was defined as the number of annotated unique rearrangements divided by the total number of unique productive rearrangements, and depth was defined as the summed frequency of the annotated unique rearrangements. Two-sided Wilcoxon rank-sum tests were used to compare TCR breadth between groups. The clones in this table, taken by TCRdb from immuneACCESS, are in-frame only. Not every clone is retained; where verified, under half of the shortfall comes from an unresolved V gene, and the cause of the rest is unknown. V and J calls plus clone size are reproduced from that table; the DNA served to infer D and trimming. This sample has some 460,000 clones in its table, and nearly 90% of those were observed once. Under 2% of the sample is in the top ten clones.

The label giving this sample's treatment or condition can be read as: 15 to 20 received Ad26.COV2.S at low or high dose, single or two shots; several received placebo; per-sample allocation not given. For vaccine and placebo recipients, repertoires were sequenced using samples collected on day 63 after the first injection. Between 29 July and 7 August 2020, Cohort 1b enrolled around 24 adults aged 18-55 years at one site in Boston, USA. As a vaccine, Ad26.COV2.S was a replication-incompetent adenovirus type 26 vector that expressed a prefusion-stabilized SARS-CoV-2 spike protein derived from the original Wuhan strain.

The V and J segments used are TRBV10-1 and TRBJ1-1; a confident D gene designation cannot be given. The sequence came from a person aged 18-60 years who received the Ad26.COV2.S COVID-19 vaccine or a placebo. This material consisted of peripheral blood, taken in a trial of Ad26.COV2.S vaccine versus placebo. For the CDR3, the sequence is CASSVEENTEAFF. The DNA sequence is given as TGCGCCAGCAGTGTGGAGGAGAACACTGAAGCTTTCTTT.